Presented here are 3 T cell receptor beta chains from one specimen sequenced in a study of shared clonotypes between healthy human individuals. Using immunoSEQ multiplex PCR, the repertoire was profiled, and TCRdb retains in-frame clones only, with some absent. Of roughly 500,000 clones listed, approximately 79% are singletons. The sample consisted of PBMCs. Source of these receptors: a woman in her thirties or forties in good health. Some clones in this sample may be carry-over from other donors' samples.

The chain is built from TRBV11-2 and TRBJ2-3; D tentatively fits TRBD1 or TRBD2 (5 bases each). Germline V CDR1 and CDR2: SGHAT, FQNNGV. The CDR3 spans 15 residues. V was shortened by 3 bases and J by 1 base, with 11 bases between the two germline ends. The CDR3: CASSFLRDRTDTQYF. DNA for the CDR3: TGTGCCAGCAGCTTTCTAAGGGACCGCACAGATACGCAGTATTTT. Combining the CDR3 with reference TRBV11-2 and TRBJ2-3 gives the whole variable domain EAGVAQSPRYKIIEKRQSVAFWCNPISGHATLYWYQQILGQGPKLLIQFQNNGVVDDSQLPKDRFSAERLKGVDSTLKIQPAKLEDSAVYLCASSFLRDRTDTQYFGPGTRLTVL.

This clone has just a few counts. This chain uses TRBV28 with TRBJ1-1, with D perhaps matching TRBD1 (6 bases). Per the germline V gene, CDR1 is MDHEN and CDR2 is SYDVKM. The CDR3 length is 11 residues. Trimming removed 4 bases from V and 7 bases from J, with 7 bases in between. The CDR3 DNA follows: TGTGCCAGCAGTTCGGACAGTGAAGCTTTCTTT. Translating it yields CASSSDSEAFF.

This chain uses TRBV5-1 with TRBJ2-1; perhaps TRBD2 as D (5 bases). CDR3 size: 16 residues. V lost 0 bases, J lost 2 bases, and 12 bases lay in between. Germline CDR1 is SGHRS and CDR2 is YFSETQ. The CDR3 nucleotides read TGCGCCAGCAGCTTGGAGGGAGCGGACCCCTACAATGAGCAGTTCTTC. As protein: CASSLEGADPYNEQFF.